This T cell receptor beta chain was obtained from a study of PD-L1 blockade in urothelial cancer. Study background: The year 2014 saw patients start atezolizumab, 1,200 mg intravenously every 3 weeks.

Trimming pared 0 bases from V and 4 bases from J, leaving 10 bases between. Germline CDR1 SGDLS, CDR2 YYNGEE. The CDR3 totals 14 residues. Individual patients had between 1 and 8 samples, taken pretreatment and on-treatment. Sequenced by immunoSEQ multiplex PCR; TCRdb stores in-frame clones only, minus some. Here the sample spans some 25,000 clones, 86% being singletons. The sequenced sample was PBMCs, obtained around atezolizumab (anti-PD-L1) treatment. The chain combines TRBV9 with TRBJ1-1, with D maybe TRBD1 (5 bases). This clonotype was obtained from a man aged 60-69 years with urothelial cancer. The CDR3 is CASSVGARVTEAFF. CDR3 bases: TGTGCCAGCAGCGTAGGAGCCAGGGTCACTGAAGCTTTCTTT. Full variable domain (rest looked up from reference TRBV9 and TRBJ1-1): DSGVTQTPKHLITATGQRVTLRCSPRSGDLSVYWYQQSLDQGLQFLIQYYNGEERAKGNILERFSAQQFPDLHSELNLSSLELGDSALYFCASSVGARVTEAFFGQGTRLTVV.